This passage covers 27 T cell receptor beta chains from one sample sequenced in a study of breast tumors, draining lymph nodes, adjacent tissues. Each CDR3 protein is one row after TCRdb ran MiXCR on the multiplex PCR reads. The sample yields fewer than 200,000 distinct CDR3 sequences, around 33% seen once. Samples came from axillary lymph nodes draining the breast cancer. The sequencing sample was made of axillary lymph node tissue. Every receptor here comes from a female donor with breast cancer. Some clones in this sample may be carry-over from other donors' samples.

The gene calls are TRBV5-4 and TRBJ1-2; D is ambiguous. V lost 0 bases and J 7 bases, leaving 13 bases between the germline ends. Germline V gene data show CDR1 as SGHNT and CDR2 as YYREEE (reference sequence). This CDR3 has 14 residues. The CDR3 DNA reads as TGTGCCAGCAGCTTGGCGTCAGGCGGGAGTGGCTACACCTTC. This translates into CASSLASGGSGYTF.

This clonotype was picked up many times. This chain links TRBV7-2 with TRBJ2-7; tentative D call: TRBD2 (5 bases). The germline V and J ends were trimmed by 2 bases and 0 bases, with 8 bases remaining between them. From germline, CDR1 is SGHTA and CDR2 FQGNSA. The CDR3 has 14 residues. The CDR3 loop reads CASSLRTASYEQYF. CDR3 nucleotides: TGTGCCAGCAGCTTAAGGACTGCCTCCTACGAGCAGTACTTC. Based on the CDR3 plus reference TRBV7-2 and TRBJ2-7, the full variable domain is GAGVSQSPSNKVTEKGKDVELRCDPISGHTALYWYRQSLGQGLEFLIYFQGNSAPDKSGLPSDRFSAERTGGSVSTLTIQRTQQEDSAVYLCASSLRTASYEQYFGPGTRLTVT.

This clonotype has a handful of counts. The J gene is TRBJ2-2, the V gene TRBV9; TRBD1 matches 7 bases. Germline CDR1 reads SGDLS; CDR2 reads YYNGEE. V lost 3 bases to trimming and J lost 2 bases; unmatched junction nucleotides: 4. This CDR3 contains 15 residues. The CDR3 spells CASSAGQVNTGELFF. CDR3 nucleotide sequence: TGTGCCAGCAGCGCCGGACAGGTTAACACCGGGGAGCTGTTTTTT.

In nucleotides, the CDR3 is TGCGCCAGCAGTGAGGCTAGCGGGGGGGTCGCAGATACGCAGTATTTT. Residues: CASSEASGGVADTQYF. The chain uses TRBV5-1 and TRBJ2-3; 12 positions match TRBD2. The junction had 8 bases not matched to a gene; V was cut back by 5 bases and J by 4 bases. CDR1 SGHRS and CDR2 YFSETQ come from the germline V gene. The CDR3 totals 16 residues. Drawing the rest from reference TRBV5-1 and TRBJ2-3, the complete variable domain is KAGVTQTPRYLIKTRGQQVTLSCSPISGHRSVSWYQQTPGQGLQFLFEYFSETQRNKGNFPGRFSGRQFSNSRSEMNVSTLELGDSALYLCASSEASGGVADTQYFGPGTRLTVL.

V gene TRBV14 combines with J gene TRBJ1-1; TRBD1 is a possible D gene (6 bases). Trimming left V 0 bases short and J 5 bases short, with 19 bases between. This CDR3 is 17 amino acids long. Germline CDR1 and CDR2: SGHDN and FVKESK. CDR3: CASSQDGDTVTGTEAFF. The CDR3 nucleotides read TGTGCCAGCAGCCAAGATGGGGACACCGTGACGGGGACTGAAGCTTTCTTT.

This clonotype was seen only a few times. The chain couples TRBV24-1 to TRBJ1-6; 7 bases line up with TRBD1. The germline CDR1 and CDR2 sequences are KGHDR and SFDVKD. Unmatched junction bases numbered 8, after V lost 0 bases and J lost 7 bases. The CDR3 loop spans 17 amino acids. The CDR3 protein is CATSDLPRDSRNSPLHF. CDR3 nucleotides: TGTGCCACCAGTGATTTGCCCCGGGACAGTCGCAATTCACCCCTCCACTTT.

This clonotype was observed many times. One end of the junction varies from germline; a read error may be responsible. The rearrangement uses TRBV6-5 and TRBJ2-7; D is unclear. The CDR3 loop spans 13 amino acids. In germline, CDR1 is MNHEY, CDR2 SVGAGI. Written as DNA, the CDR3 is TGTGCCAGCAGTCACTCGACCGCCTACGAGCAGTACTTC. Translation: CASSHSTAYEQYF.

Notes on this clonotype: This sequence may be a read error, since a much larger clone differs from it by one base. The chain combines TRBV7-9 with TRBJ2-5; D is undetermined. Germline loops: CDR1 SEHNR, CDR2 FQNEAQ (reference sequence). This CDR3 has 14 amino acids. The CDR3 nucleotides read TGTGCCTGCAGTTACACGGGCCCCAAAGAGACCCAGTACTTC. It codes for CACSYTGPKETQYF.

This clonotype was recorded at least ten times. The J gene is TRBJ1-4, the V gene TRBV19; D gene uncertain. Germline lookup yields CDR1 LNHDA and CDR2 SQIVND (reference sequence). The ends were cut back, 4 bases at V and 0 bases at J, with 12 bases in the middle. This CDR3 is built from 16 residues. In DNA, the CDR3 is TGTGCCAGTAGTAAGGACGGAGCCGCAACTAATGAAAAACTGTTTTTT. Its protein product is CASSKDGAATNEKLFF.

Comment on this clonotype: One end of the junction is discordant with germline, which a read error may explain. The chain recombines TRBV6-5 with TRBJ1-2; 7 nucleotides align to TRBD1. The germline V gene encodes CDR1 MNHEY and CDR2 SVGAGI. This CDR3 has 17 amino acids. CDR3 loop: CASSYKGPTGINYGCTF. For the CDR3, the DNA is TGTGCCAGCAGTTACAAGGGACCGACAGGGATTAACTATGGCTGCACCTTC.

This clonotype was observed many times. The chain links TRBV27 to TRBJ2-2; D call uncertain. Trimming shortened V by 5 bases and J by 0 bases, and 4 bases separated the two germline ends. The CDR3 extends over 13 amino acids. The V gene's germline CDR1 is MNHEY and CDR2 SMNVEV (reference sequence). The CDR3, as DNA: TGTGCCAGCAGTATAACGAACACCGGGGAGCTGTTTTTT. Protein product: CASSITNTGELFF.

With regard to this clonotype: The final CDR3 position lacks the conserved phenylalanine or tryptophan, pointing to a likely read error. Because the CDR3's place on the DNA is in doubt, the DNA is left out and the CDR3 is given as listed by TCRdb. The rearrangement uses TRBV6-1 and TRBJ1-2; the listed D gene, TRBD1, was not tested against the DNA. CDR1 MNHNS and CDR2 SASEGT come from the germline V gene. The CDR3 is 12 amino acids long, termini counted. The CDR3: CASSQALYDRLL.

This chain's CDR3 is CSATDSGTGDGYTF. The DNA of the CDR3 is TGCAGTGCTACTGACTCGGGGACAGGGGATGGCTACACCTTC. The chain couples TRBV20-1 to TRBJ1-2, with 10 positions matching TRBD1. The CDR3 is made up of 14 amino acids. V lost 4 bases and J lost 6; bases outside the gene matches: 8. The germline V gene encodes CDR1 DFQATT and CDR2 SNEGSKA (reference sequence).

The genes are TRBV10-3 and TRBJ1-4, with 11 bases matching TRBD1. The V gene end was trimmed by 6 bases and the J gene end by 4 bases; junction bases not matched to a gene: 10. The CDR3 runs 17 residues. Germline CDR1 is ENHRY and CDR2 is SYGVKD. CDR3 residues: CAIREPGQGVNNEKLFF. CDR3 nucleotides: TGTGCCATCAGGGAGCCGGGACAGGGGGTTAATAATGAAAAACTGTTTTTT.

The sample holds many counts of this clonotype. The CDR3: CASSVAPSGQTSYNEQFF. CDR3 bases: TGTGCCAGCAGCGTAGCCCCTAGCGGGCAAACCTCCTACAATGAGCAGTTCTTC. V gene TRBV9 combines with J gene TRBJ2-1; 8 bases line up with TRBD2. The CDR3 spans 18 residues. CDR1 and CDR2 from the germline V gene are SGDLS and YYNGEE. V was clipped by 0 bases and J by 0 bases; unmatched bases: 8.

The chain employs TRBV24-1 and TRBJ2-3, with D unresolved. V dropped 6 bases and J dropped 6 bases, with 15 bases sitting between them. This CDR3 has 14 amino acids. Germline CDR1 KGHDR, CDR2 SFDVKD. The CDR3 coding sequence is TGTGCCACCAGTCCTCACGGGCGGATGGATACGCAGTATTTT. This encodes CATSPHGRMDTQYF.

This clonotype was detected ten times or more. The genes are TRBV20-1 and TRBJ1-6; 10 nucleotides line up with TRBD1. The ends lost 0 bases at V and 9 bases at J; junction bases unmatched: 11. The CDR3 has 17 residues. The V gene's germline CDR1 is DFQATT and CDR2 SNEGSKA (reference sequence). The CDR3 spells CSARDLVGTGVFSPLHF. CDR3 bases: TGCAGTGCTAGAGATCTAGTTGGGACAGGGGTTTTTTCACCCCTCCACTTT.

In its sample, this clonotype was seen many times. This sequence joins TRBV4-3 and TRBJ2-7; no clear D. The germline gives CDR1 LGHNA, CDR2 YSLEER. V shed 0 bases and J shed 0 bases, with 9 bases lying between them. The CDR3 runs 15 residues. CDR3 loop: CASSQDAESSYEQYF. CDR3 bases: TGCGCCAGCAGCCAAGATGCGGAGAGCTCCTACGAGCAGTACTTC.

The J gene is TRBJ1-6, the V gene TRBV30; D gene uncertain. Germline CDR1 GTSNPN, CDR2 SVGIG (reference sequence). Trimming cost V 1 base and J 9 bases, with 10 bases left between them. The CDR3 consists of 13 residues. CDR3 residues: CAWSGRVSSPLHF. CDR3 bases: TGTGCCTGGAGTGGACGGGTGAGTTCACCCCTCCACTTT. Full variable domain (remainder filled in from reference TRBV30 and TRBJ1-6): SQTIHQWPATLVQPVGSPLSLECTVEGTSNPNLYWYRQAAGRGLQLLFYSVGIGQISSEVPQNLSASRPQDRQFILSSKKLLLSDSGFYLCAWSGRVSSPLHFGNGTRLTVT.

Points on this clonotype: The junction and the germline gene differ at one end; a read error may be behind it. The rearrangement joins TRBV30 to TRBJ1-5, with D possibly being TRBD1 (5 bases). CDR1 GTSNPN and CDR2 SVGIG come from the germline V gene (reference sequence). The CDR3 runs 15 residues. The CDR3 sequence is CAWSTQGAGNQPQRF. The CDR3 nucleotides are TGTGCCTGGAGTACCCAAGGCGCAGGGAATCAGCCCCAGCGTTTT.

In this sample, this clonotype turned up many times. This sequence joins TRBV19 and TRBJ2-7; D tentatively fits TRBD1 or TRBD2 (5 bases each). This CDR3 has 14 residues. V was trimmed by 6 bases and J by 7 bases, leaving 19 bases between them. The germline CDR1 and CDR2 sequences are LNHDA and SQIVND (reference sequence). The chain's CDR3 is CASSPGTALVEQYF. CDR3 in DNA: TGTGCCAGTAGCCCCGGGACGGCTCTCGTTGAGCAGTACTTC.

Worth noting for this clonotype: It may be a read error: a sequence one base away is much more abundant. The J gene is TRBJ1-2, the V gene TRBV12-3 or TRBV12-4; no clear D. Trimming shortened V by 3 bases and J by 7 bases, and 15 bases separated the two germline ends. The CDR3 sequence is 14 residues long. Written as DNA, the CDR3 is TGTGCCAGCAGTTTCGGGTTCCCCCCTACTGGCTACACCTTC. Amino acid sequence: CASSFGFPPTGYTF.

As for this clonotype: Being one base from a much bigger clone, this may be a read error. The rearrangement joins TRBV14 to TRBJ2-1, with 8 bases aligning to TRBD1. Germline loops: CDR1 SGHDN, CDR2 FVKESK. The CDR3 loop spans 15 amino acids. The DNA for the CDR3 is TGTGCCAGCAGTCAATTCAGGGGGCAGGACAATGAGCCGTTCTTC. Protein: CASSQFRGQDNEPFF.

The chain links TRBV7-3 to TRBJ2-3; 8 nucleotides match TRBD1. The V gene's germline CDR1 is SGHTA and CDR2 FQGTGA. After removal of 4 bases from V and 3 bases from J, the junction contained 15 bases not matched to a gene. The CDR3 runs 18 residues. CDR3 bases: TGTGCCAGCAGCTCCCCCAAAGGCGGGACAGGATTAACAGATACGCAGTATTTT. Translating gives CASSSPKGGTGLTDTQYF.

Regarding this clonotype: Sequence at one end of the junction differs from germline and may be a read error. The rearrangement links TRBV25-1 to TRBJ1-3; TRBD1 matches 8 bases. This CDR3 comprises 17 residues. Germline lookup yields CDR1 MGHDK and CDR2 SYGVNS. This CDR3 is CACSSPGQATYGYTIYF. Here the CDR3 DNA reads TGTGCCTGCAGTTCACCGGGACAGGCTACCTATGGCTACACCATATATTTT.

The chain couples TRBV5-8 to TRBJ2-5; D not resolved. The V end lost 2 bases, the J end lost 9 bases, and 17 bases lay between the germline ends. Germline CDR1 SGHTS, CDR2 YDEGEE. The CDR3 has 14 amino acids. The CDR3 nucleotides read TGTGCCAGCAGCTTTGGCCAGGTTGGCCAGCCCCAGTACTTC. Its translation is CASSFGQVGQPQYF.

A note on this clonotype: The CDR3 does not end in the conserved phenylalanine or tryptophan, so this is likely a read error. The CDR3 spells CSASQPQTTSNQPQHG. The CDR3 DNA reads as TGCAGTGCTAGTCAGCCACAGACCACTAGCAATCAGCCCCAGCATGGT. The chain joins TRBV20-1 to TRBJ1-5; D is ambiguous. CDR3 size: 16 residues. Germline assignment: CDR1 DFQATT and CDR2 SNEGSKA (reference sequence). V was trimmed by 3 bases and J by 0 bases, leaving 15 bases between them.